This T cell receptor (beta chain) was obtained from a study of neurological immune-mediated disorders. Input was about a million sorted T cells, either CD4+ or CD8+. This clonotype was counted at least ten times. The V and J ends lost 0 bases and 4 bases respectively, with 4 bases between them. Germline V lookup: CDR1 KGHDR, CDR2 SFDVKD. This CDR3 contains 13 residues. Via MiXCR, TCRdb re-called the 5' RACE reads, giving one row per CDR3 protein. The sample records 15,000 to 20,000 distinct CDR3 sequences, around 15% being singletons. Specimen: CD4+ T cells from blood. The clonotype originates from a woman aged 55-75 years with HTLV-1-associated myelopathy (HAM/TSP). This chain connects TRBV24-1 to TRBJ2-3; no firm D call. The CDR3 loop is CATSDLLSDTQYF. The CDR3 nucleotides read TGTGCCACCAGTGATTTGCTATCAGATACGCAGTATTTT.